This T cell receptor beta chain is from a study of T cells in Graves' hyperthyroidism and ophthalmopathy (dated by TCRdb to about 2019). Regarding the complete study: Peripheral blood was collected at initial diagnosis, before any treatment. To identify TCR V-J signatures that set the groups apart, the researchers used a discovery cohort of about a hundred patients, made up of under 45 with Graves' ophthalmopathy and about 60 with stable Graves' hyperthyroidism. Prospective prediction of ophthalmopathy was tested in an independent validation cohort consisting of 18 hyperthyroidism patients and more than 15 patients who later progressed to ophthalmopathy. The 100 or so discovery patients were randomly divided into training and test sets at a 7:3 ratio. In roughly six Graves' hyperthyroidism patients, the study also compared T-cell repertoires from thyroid tissue with T-cell repertoires from blood. After blood sampling, hyperthyroidism patients were treated with methimazole at a starting dose of 30 mg daily, and ophthalmopathy patients were treated with high-dose intravenous methylprednisolone. According to the paper, TCR Vbeta CDR3 sequencing was carried out on around 140 peripheral blood samples, which came from 40 to 45 ophthalmopathy, some 73 hyperthyroidism and approximately 17 progressor patients. What the study reported, not specific to this receptor: Sample size was not statistically predetermined, and blinding of investigators to group allocation was not performed. Most expanded thyroid clonotypes (frequency above 0.001) were also found in blood, which suggests that blood repertoires may mirror thyroid immune responses. In cross-validation, a model built on a 13 V-J signature told ophthalmopathy apart from stable hyperthyroidism with less than 90% sensitivity and 81% to 82% specificity, and in testing the same model reached 80%/75%. During validation, the model predicted progression to ophthalmopathy a median of approximately six months ahead of onset, with 60% to 71% sensitivity and 72.22% specificity.

Graves' hyperthyroidism was defined as stable when no progression to ophthalmopathy occurred over 18 months of follow-up. Hyperthyroidism patients were newly diagnosed, with disease duration under 2 months, and aged 18 to 65 years. Any patient with an uncontrolled infection, another autoimmune disease, pregnancy or lactation was excluded. Diagnoses were established on the basis of clinical symptoms, serum thyroxine and TRAb, thyroid ultrasound, and orbital computed tomography. PBMCs were isolated from around 10 ml of fresh peripheral blood by Ficoll-Paque density gradient centrifugation. Total RNA was extracted using Trizol reagent, and RNA quality was assessed on an Agilent 2100 Bioanalyzer. The germline V gene yields KGHSH for CDR1 and LQKENI for CDR2. The junction shows trimming of 3 bases on V and 3 bases on J, plus 11 bases between the germline ends. The CDR3 has 14 amino acids, counting the end cysteine and phenylalanine. The kept DNA is CDR3 alone, 42 bases in frame from the first base.

This clonotype was counted many times. Its binding antigen is unknown. The input lacks base qualities; no much larger clone sits a single base away. TCR beta CDR3 regions were amplified from RNA transcripts. The TCR CDR3 was subjected to a first round of RT-PCR using the HTBI primer set and the Qiagen OneStep RT-PCR kit. Libraries were constructed in a second round of multiplex PCR, after which size selection and purification were performed. Sequencing of the libraries was done on an Illumina HiSeq2000 using paired-end 100 bp reads. The published analysis was carried out like this. SOAPnuke was used to process the raw data, throwing out any read that contained adapters or uncalled bases, had a mean Phred below 15, or lacked an exact constant-primer or identifier match. COPE v1.2.5 was used to merge high-quality paired reads, and clonotypes were defined as unique nucleotide sequences. MiTCR v1.1 was used to align the clonotypes against IMGT TRBV, TRBD and TRBJ reference segments. Only V-J combinations with frequency above 0.0001, covering 99% to 99.2% of repertoires, were analysed. The TCS score was defined as F50 (clonal expansion) divided by E x V (chaos), with BLOSUM62-based TCRdist calculated between CDR3 peptides within each V-J. Welch's t-statistics and random forest reduced around 520 V-J features to about 12, which were used in a naive Bayes classifier (R e1071). TCRdb ran its own pipeline on the public reads, namely fastp trimming at Q25 and MiXCR clone calling, and kept in-frame beta chains. All rows with the same CDR3 protein become a single entry with the most common DNA and genes. The V and J calls here are based on TCRdb, not the publication. The sample yields a few hundred thousand distinct CDR3 sequences; less than 15% were counted once. The ten largest clones add up to approximately 15% of the sample.

Sequencing used blood. The chain was built from TRBV18 and TRBJ2-5, with the D gene too uncertain to name. The TCR originated in a middle-aged woman with Graves' hyperthyroidism. The CDR3 region reads CASSPPLVEETQYF. The DNA sequence is as follows: TGTGCCAGCTCACCTCCATTAGTGGAAGAGACCCAGTACTTC.